These 15 T cell receptor beta chains originate from one sample sequenced in a study of cytomegalovirus exposure and HLA in healthy donors (dated by TCRdb to the late 2010s). Libraries were built with the immunoSEQ multiplex PCR assay. For the multiplex PCR, a mixture combining 60 forward primers for TCR Vbeta segments and 13 reverse primers for TCR Jbeta segments was used. The table comes from immuneACCESS by way of TCRdb, which keeps in-frame sequences with V and J called. Part of the clones is missing from these tables; in studies checked, under half for an unresolved V gene and the rest for unknown reasons. This sample lists roughly 190,000 clones; over 65% were detected once. The ten largest clones add up to approximately 2.4% of the sample. The specimen sequenced was PBMCs. The receptors were gathered from a woman in her forties or fifties in good health and CMV-seropositive.

This clone showed up just a few times. The V gene is TRBV6-6, the J gene TRBJ1-2, with 8 bases identical to TRBD1. Germline V gives CDR1 MNHNY, CDR2 SVGAGI (reference sequence). V was pared by 5 bases and J by 6 bases, with 5 bases of the junction left unmatched. This CDR3 spans 13 amino acids. DNA of the CDR3: TGTGCCAGCAGTCCTCCAGGGGGCCATGGCTACACCTTC. Translating gives CASSPPGGHGYTF.

This clone was seen a single time. The rearrangement joins TRBV19 to TRBJ1-4, with 11 bases lining up with TRBD1. Trimming cost V 5 bases and J 5 bases; bases outside gene matches: 10. The CDR3 runs to 17 residues. Germline CDR1 reads LNHDA; CDR2 reads SQIVND (reference sequence). Here the CDR3 DNA reads TGTGCCAGTAGTCCGAGGACAGGGGGCGGTTGGAATGAAAAACTGTTTTTT. Translated, it gives CASSPRTGGGWNEKLFF.

The genes are TRBV5-1 and TRBJ1-1; TRBD1 aligns across 12 bases. Germline V CDR1 and CDR2: SGHRS, YFSETQ. Germline trimming cut 5 bases from V and 4 bases from J; bases unmatched to any gene: 6. This CDR3 contains 15 residues. CDR3 residues: CASRGTGGWGTEAFF. For the CDR3, the DNA is TGCGCCAGCAGGGGGACAGGGGGCTGGGGCACTGAAGCTTTCTTT. The variable domain in full, with the rest retrieved from reference TRBV5-1 and TRBJ1-1, is KAGVTQTPRYLIKTRGQQVTLSCSPISGHRSVSWYQQTPGQGLQFLFEYFSETQRNKGNFPGRFSGRQFSNSRSEMNVSTLELGDSALYLCASRGTGGWGTEAFFGQGTRLTVV.

The gene calls are TRBV28 and TRBJ2-2, with 9 bases identical to TRBD1. CDR1 MDHEN and CDR2 SYDVKM come from the germline V gene. The CDR3 has 15 amino acids. J was trimmed by 3 bases and V by 5 bases; bases with no gene match: 4. CDR3 sequence reads: CASSARDRDTGELFF. CDR3 DNA sequence: TGTGCCAGCAGTGCCCGGGACAGGGACACCGGGGAGCTGTTTTTT.

The CDR3 spells CSVGGTGLGSKNIQYF. In DNA form, the CDR3 reads TGCAGCGTTGGGGGGACAGGGCTTGGGTCCAAAAACATTCAGTACTTC. This chain uses TRBV29-1 with TRBJ2-4; the match to TRBD1 covers 9 bases. From germline, CDR1 is SQVTM and CDR2 ANQGSEA. The ends lost 4 bases at V and 2 bases at J; junction bases unmatched: 9. The CDR3 is 16 amino acids.

V usage is TRBV30 and J usage is TRBJ1-6, with D perhaps TRBD1 (6 bases). Trimming shortened V by 2 bases and J by 17 bases, and 19 bases separated the two germline ends. The CDR3 length is 13 residues. Germline assignment: CDR1 GTSNPN and CDR2 SVGIG (reference sequence). CDR3 bases: TGTGCCTGGAGTCCCCTTCGGGGGGCCAGGATCCACTTT. It yields the protein CAWSPLRGARIHF.

In this sample, this clone turned up once. The gene calls are TRBV5-5 and TRBJ1-2; D remains ambiguous. V shed 4 bases and J shed 6 bases, with 10 bases lying between them. The CDR3 spans 12 residues. In germline, CDR1 is SGHKS, CDR2 YYEKEE (reference sequence). CDR3 region: CASSQEKHGYTF. In nucleotides, the CDR3 is TGTGCCAGCAGCCAAGAGAAACATGGCTACACCTTC.

The J gene is TRBJ2-3, the V gene TRBV19; TRBD2 agrees at 8 bases. J gave up 2 bases and V 1 base, and 8 bases lay outside the gene matches. Germline CDR1 reads LNHDA; CDR2 reads SQIVND (reference sequence). This CDR3 has 17 residues. The CDR3 DNA follows: TGTGCCAGTAGTATAGTTGCGGGGGGCGGGTACACAGATACGCAGTATTTT. It yields the protein CASSIVAGGGYTDTQYF.

The chain joins TRBV10-3 to TRBJ2-1, with TRBD2 matching over 14 bases. CDR1 is ENHRY and CDR2 is SYGVKD in the germline V gene. The CDR3 is 15 residues long. J was trimmed by 7 bases and V by 3 bases; bases with no gene match: 2. The CDR3 reads CAISDGTSGGNEQFF. The CDR3 DNA follows: TGTGCCATCAGTGATGGGACTAGCGGGGGAAATGAGCAGTTCTTC.

V usage is TRBV15 and J usage is TRBJ2-5; the match to TRBD2 covers 11 bases. Germline V gene lookup returns CDR1 LNHNV and CDR2 YYDKDF (reference sequence). With 1 base clipped from V and 5 bases from J, the junction kept 6 bases outside the gene matches. The CDR3 sequence is 16 residues long. CDR3 amino acids: CATSRVSSGGRETQYF. CDR3 in DNA: TGTGCCACCAGCAGAGTTTCTAGCGGGGGGAGGGAGACCCAGTACTTC.

The chain carries TRBV7-9 and TRBJ2-3; D may be TRBD2 (6 bases). Germline values: CDR1 SEHNR, CDR2 FQNEAQ (reference sequence). V was cut by 5 bases and J by 1 base, with 7 bases left in between. This CDR3 region has 13 residues. As DNA, the CDR3 is TGTGCCAGCAGCGCGGGGCGCACAGATACGCAGTATTTT. It is translated as CASSAGRTDTQYF.

This chain joins TRBV27 and TRBJ2-7; 7 positions agree with TRBD1. The V segment lost 3 bases and the J segment 5 bases; nucleotides outside the gene matches: 4. Germline assignment: CDR1 MNHEY and CDR2 SMNVEV (reference sequence). The length of the CDR3 is 13 residues. The CDR3 DNA follows: TGTGCCAGCAGTTTTCGAGGGGGCGACGAGCAGTACTTC. Translation gives CASSFRGGDEQYF.

In its sample, this clone was seen a few times. This chain connects TRBV6-1 to TRBJ1-4; no clear D. Trimming cost V 4 bases and J 2 bases, with 8 bases left between them. This CDR3 is built from 14 residues. Germline V gives CDR1 MNHNS, CDR2 SASEGT. The chain's CDR3 is CASSVKHTNEKLFF. The CDR3, as DNA: TGTGCCAGCAGTGTTAAACATACTAATGAAAAACTGTTTTTT.

The chain uses TRBV6-5 and TRBJ1-1; 7 bases are a match to TRBD1. The CDR3 runs to 14 residues. The ends lost 6 bases at V and 4 bases at J; junction bases unmatched: 8. Germline values: CDR1 MNHEY, CDR2 SVGAGI. The CDR3 loop reads CASRAGGSGTEAFF. The CDR3 DNA follows: TGTGCCAGCAGGGCAGGGGGAAGTGGCACTGAAGCTTTCTTT.

The chain joins TRBV29-1 to TRBJ2-3, with TRBD1 identical over 9 bases. CDR1 is SQVTM and CDR2 is ANQGSEA in the germline V gene. The CDR3 consists of 15 residues. V was pared by 6 bases and J by 2 bases, with 9 bases of the junction left unmatched. The CDR3 sequence is CSVVPGQGTTDTQYF. Here the CDR3 DNA reads TGCAGCGTCGTCCCGGGACAGGGAACCACAGATACGCAGTATTTT.